The 3 T cell receptor beta chains below were found in one sample sequenced in a study of blood T cells in healthy people across ages. Then a second PCR, running roughly 7 to 11 cycles, was carried out with a sample-barcoded 5' primer and a J-beta primer mix. One entry per CDR3 protein, called by TCRdb with MiXCR from the 5' RACE reads. The repertoire has some 930,000 distinct CDR3 sequences, about 29% of them found once; the top ten carry roughly 10%. The same specimen was also included in a second study, on T cells of mothers and their children.

Sequencing was performed on blood. The source is a woman in her 40s in good health.

As concerns this clonotype: Mismatch with germline at one junction end may stem from a read error. The genes are TRBV20-1 and TRBJ2-1; 15 bases are shared with TRBD2. This CDR3 spans 18 amino acids. The V gene's germline CDR1 is DFQATT and CDR2 SNEGSKA (reference sequence). CDR3 in DNA: TGCAGTACTAGACTACCGGGGACTAGCGGGGGGAAGTACAATGAGCAGTTCTTC. The encoded protein is CSTRLPGTSGGKYNEQFF.

Only a few counts were recorded for this clonotype. The chain combines TRBV5-5 with TRBJ1-2; D is possibly TRBD1 (5 bases). The CDR3 length is 15 residues. V shed 3 bases and J shed 3 bases, with 15 bases lying between them. The germline CDR1 and CDR2 sequences are SGHKS and YYEKEE (reference sequence). CDR3 protein: CASSWAGTGDYGYTF. The CDR3 bases are TGTGCCAGCAGCTGGGCCGGGACCGGGGACTATGGCTACACCTTC.

The rearrangement links TRBV14 to TRBJ1-2; D not certain. The germline V gene encodes CDR1 SGHDN and CDR2 FVKESK. The CDR3 extends over 15 amino acids. Between the trimmed V and J ends, which lost 0 bases and 4 bases, there was a span of 12 bases. The CDR3 region has the DNA TGTGCCAGCAGCCAAGATCTGGGTCGAAGCTATGGCTACACCTTC. Its protein product is CASSQDLGRSYGYTF.